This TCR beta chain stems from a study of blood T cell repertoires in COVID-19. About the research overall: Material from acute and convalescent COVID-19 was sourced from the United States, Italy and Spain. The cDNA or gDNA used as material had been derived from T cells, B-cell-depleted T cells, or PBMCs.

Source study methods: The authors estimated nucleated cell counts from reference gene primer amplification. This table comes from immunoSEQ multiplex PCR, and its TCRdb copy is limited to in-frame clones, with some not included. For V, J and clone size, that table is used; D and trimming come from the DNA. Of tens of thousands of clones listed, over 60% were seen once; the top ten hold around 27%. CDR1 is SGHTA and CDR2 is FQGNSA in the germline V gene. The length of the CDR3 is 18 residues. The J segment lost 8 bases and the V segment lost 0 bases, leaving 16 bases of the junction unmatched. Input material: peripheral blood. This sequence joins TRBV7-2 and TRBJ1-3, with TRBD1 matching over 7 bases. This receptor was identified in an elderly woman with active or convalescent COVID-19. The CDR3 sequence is CASSLANRGQGIYDTIYF. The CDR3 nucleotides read TGTGCCAGCAGCTTAGCTAACAGGGGACAAGGGATATATGACACCATATATTTT.